The 27 T cell receptor beta chains listed next were all sequenced from one sample in a study of beta chain features in type 1 diabetes. cDNA synthesis used the whole RNA isolate, giving expressed TCRB sequences. TCRdb's copy holds only in-frame clones and misses some; the assay was immunoSEQ multiplex PCR. There are around 180,000 clones in the sample; around 8% occur only once, and 0.94% lies in the top ten. General observations from the study: Shorter TCRB CDR3s, moderately but significantly so, were found in Type 1 diabetes patients in all four CD4+ subsets.

For these TCRs, the target antigens are not known. Input material: central memory CD4+ T cells from blood. These TCRs come from a woman between 40 and 55 years old with type 1 diabetes.

This clone was detected many times. V gene TRBV28 combines with J gene TRBJ1-5; D is uncertain. Per the germline V gene, CDR1 is MDHEN and CDR2 is SYDVKM. This CDR3 comprises 12 residues. Trimming took 5 bases from V and 6 from J, leaving 8 bases between them. CDR3 sequence (DNA): TGTGCCAGCAGTCCCCCGAGTCAGCCCCAGCATTTT. Amino acid sequence: CASSPPSQPQHF.

This rearrangement joins TRBV7-9 to TRBJ2-6; unclear D gene. Trimming pared 5 bases from V and 0 bases from J, leaving 8 bases between. This CDR3 spans 15 amino acids. Germline CDR1 reads SEHNR; CDR2 reads FQNEAQ (reference sequence). The CDR3 nucleotides read TGTGCCAGCAGCCATACTTTCTCTGGGGCCAACGTCCTGACTTTC. This translates into CASSHTFSGANVLTF.

This clone was detected ten times or more. The chain has TRBV5-4 and TRBJ2-5; 10 positions match TRBD1. V lost 3 bases to trimming and J lost 4 bases; unmatched junction nucleotides: 0. This CDR3 is 13 amino acids long. CDR1 and CDR2 from the germline V gene are SGHNT and YYREEE (reference sequence). Here the CDR3 DNA reads TGTGCCAGCAGCTGGGACAGGGGAGAGACCCAGTACTTC. Encoded protein: CASSWDRGETQYF.

In its sample, this clone was seen a few times. The rearrangement uses TRBV7-9 and TRBJ1-5; TRBD1 matches 8 bases. The V and J ends lost 3 bases and 4 bases, in that order; junction bases with no gene match: 5. The CDR3 has 15 amino acids. Germline V gene data show CDR1 as SEHNR and CDR2 as FQNEAQ (reference sequence). The CDR3 protein is CASSFGTGSNQPQHF. For the CDR3, the DNA is TGTGCCAGCAGCTTTGGGACAGGTTCTAATCAGCCCCAGCATTTT. The complete variable domain, with remaining parts taken from reference TRBV7-9 and TRBJ1-5, reads DTGVSQNPRHKITKRGQNVTFRCDPISEHNRLYWYRQTLGQGPEFLTYFQNEAQLEKSRLLSDRFSAERPKGSFSTLEIQRTEQGDSAMYLCASSFGTGSNQPQHFGDGTRLSIL.

The CDR3 DNA reads TGTGCCAGCAGCCTACGAGGGATCGAGACCCAGTACTTC. Translation gives CASSLRGIETQYF. The genes are TRBV7-9 and TRBJ2-5; perhaps TRBD2 as D (5 bases). Germline lookup yields CDR1 SEHNR and CDR2 FQNEAQ (reference sequence). Trimming removed 5 bases from V and 5 bases from J, with 12 bases in between. This CDR3 contains 13 residues.

In its sample, this clone was seen a few times. V and J are TRBV7-9 and TRBJ2-6; D ambiguous. The length of the CDR3 is 15 residues. Trimming pared 1 base from V and 0 bases from J, leaving 4 bases between. Germline values: CDR1 SEHNR, CDR2 FQNEAQ (reference sequence). The chain's CDR3 is CASSLVSSGANVLTF. The CDR3 DNA sequence: TGTGCCAGCAGCTTAGTTAGCTCTGGGGCCAACGTCCTGACTTTC.

The chain links TRBV5-8 to TRBJ1-5; D is perhaps TRBD1 (6 bases). Germline-derived CDR1 and CDR2 are SGHTS and YDEGEE. V was cut by 5 bases and J by 0 bases, with 12 bases left in between. CDR3 length equals 15 residues. CDR3 sequence reads: CASSSGQSSNQPQHF. The CDR3, as DNA: TGTGCCAGCAGTTCAGGACAGAGTAGCAATCAGCCCCAGCATTTT.

This chain connects TRBV7-8 to TRBJ2-2, with TRBD1 matching 9 bases. Looked up from germline, CDR1 is SGHVS and CDR2 is FQNEAQ. This CDR3 comprises 18 residues. V gave up 1 base and J gave up 3 bases; unmatched junction bases: 9. CDR3 sequence: CASSLGVGQGPDTGELFF. The CDR3 coding sequence is TGTGCCAGCAGCTTAGGGGTCGGACAGGGGCCGGACACCGGGGAGCTGTTTTTT.

This clone was recorded a few times. The chain links TRBV9 to TRBJ2-7, with 12 bases aligning to TRBD2. V lost 4 bases to trimming and J lost 1 base; unmatched junction nucleotides: 6. CDR1 SGDLS and CDR2 YYNGEE come from the germline V gene. The CDR3 has 16 amino acids. The CDR3 DNA reads TGTGCCAGCAGCCCACGACTAGCGGGGGCTTCCTACGAGCAGTACTTC. Translated, it gives CASSPRLAGASYEQYF.

The chain is built from TRBV14 and TRBJ2-3; weak D call: TRBD2 (6 bases). Trimming removed 2 bases at V and 1 base at J, with 10 bases between. Germline-derived CDR1 and CDR2 are SGHDN and FVKESK. The CDR3 has 15 amino acids. The CDR3 is CASSQLASGTDTQYF. For the CDR3, the DNA is TGTGCCAGCAGCCAACTAGCTAGCGGCACAGATACGCAGTATTTT.

This clone was counted a few times. CDR3 DNA: TGTGCCAGCTCACCCCCAGAGGGTCGCGGGACGCCAAATCAGCCCCAGCATTTT. It codes for CASSPPEGRGTPNQPQHF. The J gene is TRBJ1-5, the V gene TRBV18, with D tentatively TRBD1 (5 bases). This CDR3 contains 18 residues. Trimming shortened V by 3 bases and J by 4 bases, and 22 bases separated the two germline ends. Germline-derived CDR1 and CDR2 are KGHSH and LQKENI. Using reference TRBV18 and TRBJ1-5 for the parts outside the CDR3, the full variable domain is NAGVMQNPRHLVRRRGQEARLRCSPMKGHSHVYWYRQLPEEGLKFMVYLQKENIIDESGMPKERFSAEFPKEGPSILRIQQVVRGDSAAYFCASSPPEGRGTPNQPQHFGDGTRLSIL.

This clone occurred a few times. The chain joins TRBV4-3 to TRBJ2-2; TRBD1 matches at 10 bases. The V segment lost 3 bases and the J segment 4 bases; nucleotides outside the gene matches: 8. This CDR3 has 17 residues. Per germline, CDR1 LGHNA and CDR2 YSLEER. The CDR3 DNA sequence: TGCGCCAGCAGCCACAGGACAGGGGGGACTATCACCGGGGAGCTGTTTTTT. Residues: CASSHRTGGTITGELFF.

This clone was seen at least ten times. The chain employs TRBV29-1 and TRBJ2-7; 8 positions match TRBD2. The CDR3 is 13 residues long. Germline values: CDR1 SQVTM, CDR2 ANQGSEA. V lost 5 bases and J lost 2; bases outside the gene matches: 5. CDR3 sequence reads: CSVLDSGTYEQYF. CDR3 coding DNA: TGCAGCGTTCTCGATAGCGGGACCTACGAGCAGTACTTC.

The chain is built from TRBV4-2 and TRBJ2-1, with 10 nucleotides matching TRBD2. CDR3 size: 19 residues. J gave up 3 bases and V 0 bases, and 11 bases lay outside the gene matches. Germline values: CDR1 LGHNA, CDR2 YNFKEQ. The CDR3 protein is CASSQDEVSSGGGYNEQFF. CDR3 in DNA: TGTGCCAGCAGCCAAGATGAAGTATCGAGCGGGGGGGGCTACAATGAGCAGTTCTTC.

This clone has just a few counts. V gene TRBV29-1 combines with J gene TRBJ1-3; D remains ambiguous. Germline-derived CDR1 and CDR2 are SQVTM and ANQGSEA. The CDR3 has 12 residues. Trimming stripped 7 bases from V and 8 bases from J, with 15 bases between. As DNA, the CDR3 is TGCAGCGCTTCCCGGAGCACGGACACCATATATTTT. This translates into CSASRSTDTIYF.

This clone was observed a few times. CDR3 residues: CAGAQGMKETQYF. CDR3 bases: TGTGCCGGTGCACAGGGTATGAAAGAGACCCAGTACTTC. The genes are TRBV9 and TRBJ2-5, with D perhaps TRBD1 (6 bases). Germline-derived CDR1 and CDR2 are SGDLS and YYNGEE. Between the trimmed V and J ends, which lost 10 bases and 3 bases, there was a span of 16 bases. This CDR3 has 13 residues. The full variable domain, with the rest looked up from reference TRBV9 and TRBJ2-5, is DSGVTQTPKHLITATGQRVTLRCSPRSGDLSVYWYQQSLDQGLQFLIQYYNGEERAKGNILERFSAQQFPDLHSELNLSSLELGDSALYFCAGAQGMKETQYFGPGTRLLVL.

A few counts support this clone. This chain links TRBV7-9 with TRBJ2-1, with a weak D call TRBD1 (7 bases). The CDR3 has 14 residues. Trimming removed 3 bases from V and 9 bases from J, with 15 bases in between. CDR1 is SEHNR, CDR2 FQNEAQ, per germline (reference sequence). The CDR3 spells CASSLPGGYGEQFF. CDR3 DNA sequence: TGTGCCAGCAGCTTGCCAGGGGGGTACGGTGAGCAGTTCTTC.

This clone came up a few times. CDR3 sequence reads: CASSLSGAYNSPLHF. In DNA form, the CDR3 reads TGTGCCAGCAGCTTGAGCGGGGCCTATAATTCACCCCTCCACTTT. This sequence joins TRBV5-4 and TRBJ1-6; D is uncertain. Between the trimmed V and J ends, which lost 1 base and 2 bases, there was a span of 7 bases. The CDR3 length is 15 residues. CDR1 SGHNT and CDR2 YYREEE come from the germline V gene (reference sequence).

This rearrangement joins TRBV7-2 to TRBJ1-5; D is uncertain. This CDR3 comprises 15 residues. CDR1 and CDR2 from the germline V gene are SGHTA and FQGNSA. The V end lost 2 bases, the J end lost 3 bases, and 11 bases lay between the germline ends. The chain's CDR3 is CASSLLSLNNQPQHF. DNA for the CDR3: TGTGCCAGCAGCTTACTGAGCCTAAACAATCAGCCCCAGCATTTT.

The V call is TRBV6-5, the J call TRBJ1-2; D uncertain. V lost 6 bases and J lost 0, with 11 bases in between. The CDR3 is made up of 14 amino acids. Germline V gene data show CDR1 as MNHEY and CDR2 as SVGAGI. As DNA, the CDR3 is TGTGCCAGCAGCTCGGGATCAGCTAACTATGGCTACACCTTC. Its protein product is CASSSGSANYGYTF.

J is TRBJ2-7 and V is TRBV7-2, with 10 bases lining up with TRBD2. This CDR3 has 15 amino acids. Germline CDR1 is SGHTA and CDR2 is FQGNSA. The V and J ends lost 5 bases and 1 base, in that order; junction bases with no gene match: 5. CDR3 region: CASSLTSGASYEQYF. In DNA, the CDR3 is TGTGCCAGCAGCCTCACTAGCGGGGCGTCCTACGAGCAGTACTTC.

This clone was detected only a few times. The chain has TRBV18 and TRBJ2-7; 8 bases align to TRBD2. With 0 bases clipped from V and 1 base from J, the junction kept 5 bases outside the gene matches. Germline lookup yields CDR1 KGHSH and CDR2 LQKENI. The CDR3 length is 16 residues. CDR3: CASSPPKAGVSYEQYF. As DNA, the CDR3 is TGTGCCAGCTCACCACCAAAAGCGGGAGTGTCCTACGAGCAGTACTTC.

The CDR3 DNA follows: TGCGCCAGCAGCTCCCAACCCGGAGATACGCAGTATTTT. Its protein product is CASSSQPGDTQYF. This sequence joins TRBV4-1 and TRBJ2-3, with unresolved D. Germline-derived CDR1 and CDR2 are MGHRA and YSYEKL. This CDR3 comprises 13 residues. V dropped 5 bases and J dropped 5 bases, with 11 bases sitting between them.

This clone has a handful of counts. The chain couples TRBV6-6 to TRBJ1-1; TRBD1 is a possible D gene (6 bases). The CDR3 runs 14 residues. In germline, CDR1 is MNHNY, CDR2 SVGAGI (reference sequence). Trimming removed 7 bases from V and 1 base from J, with 13 bases in between. CDR3 DNA sequence: TGTGCCAGCAACCTACAGGGTCAGAACACTGAAGCTTTCTTT. Translating it yields CASNLQGQNTEAFF.

This rearrangement joins TRBV18 to TRBJ2-5; D possibly corresponds to TRBD2 (6 bases). Trimming took off 2 bases at V and 1 base at J, with 8 bases between the two ends. This CDR3 is 14 amino acids long. Germline CDR1 and CDR2: KGHSH and LQKENI. The CDR3 nucleotides are TGTGCCAGCTCACCAGGGAGGTTCCAAGAGACCCAGTACTTC. Encoded protein: CASSPGRFQETQYF. Using reference TRBV18 and TRBJ2-5 for the parts outside the CDR3, the full variable domain is NAGVMQNPRHLVRRRGQEARLRCSPMKGHSHVYWYRQLPEEGLKFMVYLQKENIIDESGMPKERFSAEFPKEGPSILRIQQVVRGDSAAYFCASSPGRFQETQYFGPGTRLLVL.

In its sample, this clone was seen a few times. The rearrangement links TRBV4-3 to TRBJ2-3; 8 positions match TRBD2. The CDR3 has 15 amino acids. Trimming at V came to 4 bases and at J to 5 bases, leaving 8 bases not matched to a gene. In germline, CDR1 is LGHNA, CDR2 YSLEER. The CDR3 DNA reads as TGCGCCAGCAGCCGACAGCGGGAGTATGTAGATACGCAGTATTTT. Translation gives CASSRQREYVDTQYF.

The gene calls are TRBV7-2 and TRBJ2-7; D possibly corresponds to TRBD2 (6 bases). The CDR3 length is 14 residues. Germline CDR1 and CDR2: SGHTA and FQGNSA. Trimming stripped 0 bases from V and 3 bases from J, with 9 bases between. The DNA of the CDR3 is TGTGCCAGCAGCTTAGCTAGCGGAAACTACGAGCAGTACTTC. This gives the protein CASSLASGNYEQYF.